The clone carrying this TCR beta chain was detected only a few times. Looked up from germline, CDR1 is GTSNPN and CDR2 is SVGIG (reference sequence). The CDR3 has 15 residues. Trimming shortened V by 0 bases and J by 5 bases, and 16 bases separated the two germline ends. These data are taken from a study of T cells in Graves' hyperthyroidism and ophthalmopathy. Patients showing uncontrolled infection, other autoimmune disease, pregnancy or lactation were ineligible. There were TCR beta CDR3 regions amplified from RNA transcripts. Initially, a first-round RT-PCR of the TCR CDR3 employed the HTBI primer set. One entry per CDR3 protein results from TCRdb running MiXCR on the multiplex PCR reads. The table has 300,000 to 450,000 distinct CDR3 sequences, approximately 25% seen once; the top ten hold roughly 70%.

The receptor was isolated from a man over 45 with Graves' hyperthyroidism. The sample consisted of blood. This chain joins TRBV30 and TRBJ2-5, with TRBD2 as a possible D gene (5 bases). The DNA of the CDR3 is TGTGCCTGGAGTGTACCAAACGGGATGTTTGAGACCCAGTACTTC. It is translated as CAWSVPNGMFETQYF.